The 9 T cell receptor beta chains in this list originate from one sample, sequenced in a study of brain T cells in children with intractable seizures. Only in-frame clones appear in the TCRdb table, and some are missing; sequencing was by immunoSEQ multiplex PCR. The sample gives about 76,000 clones, just over 90% of which show up once; around 1.4% is in the top ten. Sample: peripheral blood, taken at surgery. These receptors came from a boy under two years old with tuberous sclerosis and intractable seizures.

V gene TRBV7-9 combines with J gene TRBJ2-1, with D maybe TRBD1 (5 bases). Germline CDR1 SEHNR, CDR2 FQNEAQ (reference sequence). The length of the CDR3 is 13 residues. Trimming removed 0 bases at V and 7 bases at J, with 7 bases between. The CDR3 here is CASSLAPGNEQFF. The CDR3 DNA reads as TGTGCCAGCAGCTTAGCCCCAGGGAATGAGCAGTTCTTC.

V and J are TRBV27 and TRBJ2-1; TRBD1 agrees at 8 bases. J was trimmed by 5 bases and V by 6 bases; bases with no gene match: 9. Germline loops: CDR1 MNHEY, CDR2 SMNVEV (reference sequence). This CDR3 is 15 amino acids long. CDR3 amino acids: CASRLIRDRNNEQFF. The DNA of the CDR3 is TGTGCCAGCAGGTTAATCCGGGACAGGAACAATGAGCAGTTCTTC.

The J gene is TRBJ2-7, the V gene TRBV29-1; D is tentatively TRBD1 or TRBD2 (5 bases each). V was cut by 5 bases and J by 4 bases, with 18 bases left in between. CDR3 length equals 14 residues. Per germline, CDR1 SQVTM and CDR2 ANQGSEA. This chain's CDR3 is CSVFGASGFYEQYF. The CDR3 coding sequence is TGCAGCGTTTTTGGGGCTTCGGGGTTTTACGAGCAGTACTTC.

In its sample, this clone was seen once. The V gene is TRBV4-1, the J gene TRBJ2-5; 7 bases are shared with TRBD1. V shed 1 base, J shed 4 bases, and the junction held 9 bases outside the gene matches. Germline-derived CDR1 and CDR2 are MGHRA and YSYEKL. This CDR3 has 16 amino acids. DNA for the CDR3: TGCGCCAGCAGCCAAGGTCCCCGACAGGGCCCAGAGACCCAGTACTTC. Amino acid sequence: CASSQGPRQGPETQYF.

The chain carries TRBV20-1 and TRBJ2-5; 10 nucleotides agree with TRBD2. Looked up from germline, CDR1 is DFQATT and CDR2 is SNEGSKA (reference sequence). V trimming: 3 bases; J trimming: 1 base; junction bases outside the gene matches: 8. The length of the CDR3 is 16 residues. CDR3 DNA: TGCAGTGCTAGTGCTCTAGCGGGGGCCCGCCAAGAGACCCAGTACTTC. The encoded protein is CSASALAGARQETQYF.

V is TRBV4-1 and J is TRBJ1-1; TRBD1 matches 9 bases. The CDR3 runs 16 residues. Germline lookup yields CDR1 MGHRA and CDR2 YSYEKL. Trimming removed 6 bases from V and 0 bases from J; junction bases left unmatched: 8. CDR3 DNA sequence: TGCGCCAGCAGGTCCGGACAGGGGACCATGAACACTGAAGCTTTCTTT. It specifies CASRSGQGTMNTEAFF.

The rearrangement uses TRBV19 and TRBJ1-5; D not resolved. Trimming left V 4 bases short and J 3 bases short, with 16 bases between. CDR3 length: 16 amino acids. CDR1 and CDR2 (germline): LNHDA, SQIVND (reference sequence). This CDR3 reads CASSKASVGNNQPQHF. The CDR3, as DNA: TGTGCCAGTAGTAAGGCCTCGGTTGGGAACAATCAGCCCCAGCATTTT.

This rearrangement joins TRBV24-1 to TRBJ2-7; D is unclear. CDR1 is KGHDR, CDR2 SFDVKD, per germline. The germline V and J ends were trimmed by 1 base and 5 bases, with 8 bases remaining between them. The CDR3 loop spans 13 amino acids. DNA of the CDR3: TGTGCCACCAGTGATTTTTCTAGAAACGAGCAGTACTTC. Translating gives CATSDFSRNEQYF.

The chain carries TRBV19 and TRBJ2-7, with a tentative D call TRBD1 (6 bases). The CDR3 is 17 residues long. From germline, CDR1 is LNHDA and CDR2 SQIVND (reference sequence). Trimming took 3 bases from V and 5 from J, leaving 23 bases between them. CDR3 amino acids: CASSIRLKAERTDEQYF. The CDR3 coding sequence is TGTGCCAGTAGTATCCGACTAAAAGCAGAAAGGACAGACGAGCAGTACTTC.